This T cell receptor beta chain was captured in a study of cytomegalovirus exposure and HLA in healthy donors. Across the study: Falling in the Caucasian-associated ancestry cluster were about 82% of under 500 genotyped donors.

In the case of this clone: Its antigen is as yet unknown.

13 Jbeta primers and 60 Vbeta primers were used for the PCR. Assay used: immunoSEQ multiplex PCR; TCRdb lists only in-frame clones, some missing. The sample shows some 85,000 clones, 78% of them seen only once. Study outcomes and limitations: According to a later analysis, donors in an Asian-associated ancestry cluster reportedly had fewer N-insertions than the roughly 670-donor mean. In an earlier analysis, about 87% or about 30%: the productive usage of most TCR beta V segments. One variant, a missense change in DCLRE1C, was linked in a later analysis to TCR beta V- and J-gene trimming.

The specimen sequenced was PBMCs. This TCR was recovered from a man between 18 and 35 years old in good health and CMV-seropositive.

The CDR3 DNA is TGCGCCCTTGGACAGGGGATATTGAAGGGCACTGAAGCTTTCTTT. Its translation: CALGQGILKGTEAFF. The rearrangement joins TRBV23-1 to TRBJ1-1, with 9 bases that match TRBD1. TRBV23-1 is placed among ORFs of uncertain function. Trimming cost V 11 bases and J 4 bases; bases outside gene matches: 14. This CDR3 comprises 15 residues.